One and the same sample provided the 11 T cell receptor beta chains below, sequenced in a study of cytomegalovirus exposure and HLA in healthy donors. PCR employed 60 Vbeta and 13 Jbeta primers. Produced via immunoSEQ multiplex PCR; TCRdb's table is partial and in-frame only. The profile shows roughly 90,000 clones, roughly 75% of them singletons. What was sequenced was PBMCs. The receptors originated from a young man in good health and CMV-seronegative.

V gene TRBV30 combines with J gene TRBJ1-1; 7 bases map to TRBD1. In germline, CDR1 is GTSNPN, CDR2 SVGIG (reference sequence). The V segment lost 4 bases and the J segment 3 bases; nucleotides outside the gene matches: 5. This CDR3 is 13 amino acids long. The CDR3 DNA reads TGTGCCTGGACTGGGACAGACCACACTGAAGCTTTCTTT. Its translation is CAWTGTDHTEAFF.

A single count supports this clone. The chain links TRBV6-5 to TRBJ2-1; D might be TRBD1 (5 bases). V was trimmed by 0 bases and J by 4 bases, leaving 10 bases between them. The CDR3 covers 15 residues. Germline CDR1 is MNHEY and CDR2 is SVGAGI. This chain's CDR3 is CASSYSEDRYNEQFF. The CDR3 DNA is TGTGCCAGCAGTTACTCAGAAGACAGATACAATGAGCAGTTCTTC.

The chain is built from TRBV4-3 and TRBJ2-1; TRBD2 is a possible D gene (5 bases). V was shortened by 0 bases and J by 10 bases, with 16 bases between the two germline ends. Germline V lookup: CDR1 LGHNA, CDR2 YSLEER. The CDR3 covers 15 residues. CDR3 nucleotide sequence: TGCGCCAGCAGCCAAGATGAGGGTCATGGGGTCGAGCAGTTCTTC. It specifies CASSQDEGHGVEQFF.

The gene calls are TRBV7-9 and TRBJ1-1; the D is unclear. CDR1 is SEHNR, CDR2 FQNEAQ, per germline (reference sequence). The CDR3 is 12 residues long. V lost 6 bases and J lost 1, with 6 bases in between. CDR3 sequence (DNA): TGTGCCAGCAGGGAGGGGAACACTGAAGCTTTCTTT. It specifies CASREGNTEAFF.

V is TRBV10-2 and J is TRBJ1-5; D gene unclear. This CDR3 has 14 residues. Trimming pared 3 bases from V and 7 bases from J, leaving 13 bases between. CDR1 is WSHSY and CDR2 is SAAADI in the germline V gene. CDR3 coding DNA: TGCGCCAGCAGTGATCCCCCCCCGGGGCAGCCCCAGCATTTT. Translating gives CASSDPPPGQPQHF.

The rearrangement uses TRBV18 and TRBJ1-4, with unresolved D. CDR3 length: 15 residues. Germline V gene sequence: CDR1 KGHSH, CDR2 LQKENI. The V end was cut by 3 bases, the J end by 4 bases, with 12 bases between. DNA for the CDR3: TGTGCCAGCTCACCTTTCGGGGTGGGTAATGAAAAACTGTTTTTT. It translates to CASSPFGVGNEKLFF. The full variable domain, rest sourced from reference TRBV18 and TRBJ1-4, is NAGVMQNPRHLVRRRGQEARLRCSPMKGHSHVYWYRQLPEEGLKFMVYLQKENIIDESGMPKERFSAEFPKEGPSILRIQQVVRGDSAAYFCASSPFGVGNEKLFFGSGTQLSVL.

The chain links TRBV5-6 to TRBJ2-1, with 7 bases lining up with TRBD1. CDR1 and CDR2 from the germline V gene are SGHDT and YYEEEE. This CDR3 comprises 17 residues. V lost 5 bases to trimming and J lost 0 bases; unmatched junction nucleotides: 11. CDR3 nucleotides: TGTGCCAGCAGAAGAATCAAACAGGGGAGCTCCTACAATGAGCAGTTCTTC. Its translation: CASRRIKQGSSYNEQFF.

J is TRBJ1-5 and V is TRBV9, with 9 positions matching TRBD1. There are 14 residues in the CDR3. The V gene's germline CDR1 is SGDLS and CDR2 YYNGEE. V shed 3 bases, J shed 5 bases, and the junction held 3 bases outside the gene matches. This chain's CDR3 is CASSDRDRDQPQHF. CDR3 bases: TGTGCCAGCAGCGACCGGGACAGGGATCAGCCCCAGCATTTT. Combining the CDR3 with reference TRBV9 and TRBJ1-5 gives the whole variable domain DSGVTQTPKHLITATGQRVTLRCSPRSGDLSVYWYQQSLDQGLQFLIQYYNGEERAKGNILERFSAQQFPDLHSELNLSSLELGDSALYFCASSDRDRDQPQHFGDGTRLSIL.

The chain uses TRBV6-5 and TRBJ2-3; 7 bases agree with TRBD1. The CDR3 extends over 12 amino acids. The V and J ends lost 6 bases and 6 bases, in that order; junction bases with no gene match: 3. From germline, CDR1 is MNHEY and CDR2 SVGAGI. The CDR3 DNA reads as TGTGCCAGCAGCGACAGGGCGGATACGCAGTATTTT. Its protein product is CASSDRADTQYF.

The rearrangement joins TRBV5-4 to TRBJ2-1; TRBD2 agrees at 8 bases. The length of the CDR3 is 17 residues. V dropped 4 bases and J dropped 0; count of bases not matched to a gene: 9. Germline V gives CDR1 SGHNT, CDR2 YYREEE (reference sequence). CDR3 nucleotide sequence: TGTGCCAGCAGCGCCACTAGCGGAGATAGCTCCTACAATGAGCAGTTCTTC. It specifies CASSATSGDSSYNEQFF.

The chain has TRBV6-5 and TRBJ1-6, with TRBD1 matching 7 bases. The germline CDR1 and CDR2 sequences are MNHEY and SVGAGI. Losses at the gene ends were 6 bases for V and 4 bases for J; bases not matched to a gene: 3. The CDR3 is made up of 14 amino acids. CDR3 amino acids: CASRQQGYNSPLHF. CDR3 DNA: TGTGCCAGCAGACAACAGGGGTATAATTCACCCCTCCACTTT.